Below, 29 T cell receptor beta chains from the same sample are listed, as sequenced in a study of T cell responses to AZD1222 COVID-19 vaccine. Sequencing was performed with immunoSEQ multiplex PCR; in TCRdb, only in-frame clones are kept and a portion is missing. Found here are about 89,000 clones, about 88% of them singletons; the top ten hold more than 5%. Material: peripheral blood, obtained 28 days after the second AZD1222 dose. Receptors originate from an adult who received the AZD1222 COVID-19 vaccine.

The genes are TRBV5-1 and TRBJ2-7; D perhaps matches TRBD1 (6 bases). Trimming pared 9 bases from V and 7 bases from J, leaving 23 bases between. Germline V gives CDR1 SGHRS, CDR2 YFSETQ. CDR3 size: 14 residues. The CDR3 loop is CATWNGQGPREQYF. CDR3 bases: TGCGCCACGTGGAATGGGCAGGGGCCGCGGGAGCAGTACTTC.

This sequence joins TRBV4-1 and TRBJ1-3; TRBD1 aligns across 7 bases. V gave up 4 bases and J gave up 1 base; unmatched junction bases: 7. The CDR3 runs 16 residues. Germline lookup yields CDR1 MGHRA and CDR2 YSYEKL. In DNA, the CDR3 is TGCGCCAGCAGCCTTAGGGACAGTTTATCTGGAAACACCATATATTTT. Amino acid sequence: CASSLRDSLSGNTIYF.

The J gene is TRBJ1-5, the V gene TRBV28, with D tentatively TRBD1 (5 bases). The V and J ends lost 6 bases and 2 bases respectively, with 17 bases between them. CDR3 length equals 16 residues. Germline CDR1 is MDHEN and CDR2 is SYDVKM. CDR3 sequence: CASRPRGPVRNQPQHF. DNA for the CDR3: TGTGCCAGCAGACCCCGGGGACCGGTGCGCAATCAGCCCCAGCATTTT.

The J gene is TRBJ1-1, the V gene TRBV19, with TRBD1 matching over 7 bases. The germline V gene has CDR1 LNHDA and CDR2 SQIVND (reference sequence). The V and J ends lost 8 bases and 1 base, in that order; junction bases with no gene match: 4. The CDR3 spans 13 residues. The CDR3, as DNA: TGTGCCAGTCGCAGGACAGGGAACACTGAAGCTTTCTTT. Amino acids: CASRRTGNTEAFF.

This chain joins TRBV7-9 and TRBJ1-1; a weak D match, TRBD1 (6 bases). Germline V gives CDR1 SEHNR, CDR2 FQNEAQ (reference sequence). The CDR3 runs to 13 residues. V lost 1 base, J lost 12 bases, and 15 bases lay in between. The CDR3 here is CASSLDGAQGTFF. The CDR3 DNA reads TGTGCCAGCAGCTTAGATGGGGCGCAGGGGACTTTCTTT.

V gene TRBV7-9 combines with J gene TRBJ2-7; the D gene could be TRBD1 or TRBD2 (5 bases each). The CDR3 length is 14 residues. CDR1 and CDR2 (germline): SEHNR, FQNEAQ (reference sequence). The V end was cut by 5 bases, the J end by 4 bases, with 15 bases between. CDR3 bases: TGTGCCAGCAGCCATCGGGACGCAAATTACGAGCAGTACTTC. This gives the protein CASSHRDANYEQYF.

The genes are TRBV18 and TRBJ2-5; 7 bases are a match to TRBD2. This CDR3 contains 14 residues. Trimming removed 6 bases from V and 5 bases from J; junction bases left unmatched: 9. Germline V CDR1 and CDR2: KGHSH, LQKENI. The CDR3 loop reads CASSSAGVPETQYF. The CDR3 nucleotides are TGTGCCAGCTCCTCGGCGGGGGTCCCGGAGACCCAGTACTTC.

The chain combines TRBV7-3 with TRBJ2-5, with D uncertain. Germline CDR1 and CDR2: SGHTA and FQGTGA. The V gene lost 0 bases and the J gene lost 1 base, with 9 bases spanning the gap. The CDR3 loop spans 15 amino acids. Here the CDR3 DNA reads TGTGCCAGCAGCTTAACGTCGACCTCCCAAGAGACCCAGTACTTC. It codes for CASSLTSTSQETQYF.

V usage is TRBV18 and J usage is TRBJ1-5; D possibly corresponds to TRBD1 (6 bases). The V and J ends lost 5 bases and 0 bases respectively, with 8 bases between them. The CDR3 runs 14 residues. The germline gives CDR1 KGHSH, CDR2 LQKENI. The CDR3 sequence is CASSSDSSNQPQHF. The DNA of the CDR3 is TGTGCCAGCTCATCGGACAGTAGCAATCAGCCCCAGCATTTT. The full variable domain, rest sourced from reference TRBV18 and TRBJ1-5, is NAGVMQNPRHLVRRRGQEARLRCSPMKGHSHVYWYRQLPEEGLKFMVYLQKENIIDESGMPKERFSAEFPKEGPSILRIQQVVRGDSAAYFCASSSDSSNQPQHFGDGTRLSIL.

This sequence joins TRBV24-1 and TRBJ2-7, with 11 bases identical to TRBD1. The V segment lost 4 bases and the J segment 4 bases; nucleotides outside the gene matches: 8. CDR3 length equals 16 residues. Germline CDR1 and CDR2: KGHDR and SFDVKD. The CDR3 is CATSDPGTGGPYEQYF. CDR3 nucleotide sequence: TGTGCCACCAGTGACCCCGGGACAGGGGGACCTTACGAGCAGTACTTC.

CDR3 bases: TGTGCCAGCAGCCCGATGAACAGGGGAGAAGCTTTCTTT. It yields the protein CASSPMNRGEAFF. The chain joins TRBV5-4 to TRBJ1-1, with 7 bases identical to TRBD1. Trimming took 4 bases from V and 8 from J; bases not matched to a gene: 8. Germline CDR1 and CDR2: SGHNT and YYREEE (reference sequence). The CDR3 length is 13 residues.

The rearrangement links TRBV28 to TRBJ2-2; no reliable D call. This CDR3 has 14 residues. Germline V gene lookup returns CDR1 MDHEN and CDR2 SYDVKM. V dropped 8 bases and J dropped 1 base, with 11 bases sitting between them. CDR3 sequence (DNA): TGTGCCAGCGAAGCAGGTTGGAACACCGGGGAGCTGTTTTTT. It is translated as CASEAGWNTGELFF.

The CDR3 loop is CASSLASGGVTYEQYF. The CDR3 nucleotides are TGTGCCAGCAGCTTAGCTAGCGGGGGGGTTACCTACGAGCAGTACTTC. The rearrangement links TRBV11-2 to TRBJ2-7, with TRBD2 matching 12 bases. Germline V gene data show CDR1 as SGHAT and CDR2 as FQNNGV. Germline trimming cut 1 base from V and 2 bases from J; bases unmatched to any gene: 3. This CDR3 is 16 amino acids long.

The chain is built from TRBV18 and TRBJ1-1; D remains ambiguous. CDR1 is KGHSH and CDR2 is LQKENI in the germline V gene. The CDR3 totals 13 residues. The V and J ends lost 5 bases and 4 bases respectively, with 11 bases between them. This CDR3 reads CASSSTPLTEAFF. CDR3 in DNA: TGTGCCAGCTCATCGACCCCCCTCACTGAAGCTTTCTTT.

This clone was recorded only once. The gene calls are TRBV24-1 and TRBJ2-2; D uncertain. This CDR3 is built from 14 residues. CDR1 and CDR2 from the germline V gene are KGHDR and SFDVKD. The germline V and J ends were trimmed by 4 bases and 7 bases, with 12 bases remaining between them. CDR3 sequence (DNA): TGTGCCACCAGTGAGCTAGGGCTTGGCGGGGAGCTGTTTTTT. Amino acids: CATSELGLGGELFF.

This clone has only one observation. The gene calls are TRBV7-9 and TRBJ2-7, with D maybe TRBD1 (6 bases). V was clipped by 1 base and J by 3 bases, with 13 bases between them. The CDR3 is 15 residues long. The germline gives CDR1 SEHNR, CDR2 FQNEAQ (reference sequence). CDR3 loop: CASSLGPGHVYEQYF. CDR3 coding DNA: TGTGCCAGCAGCTTAGGTCCGGGACACGTCTACGAGCAGTACTTC.

The rearrangement uses TRBV5-5 and TRBJ2-7; 8 nucleotides agree with TRBD1. This CDR3 is 14 amino acids long. Trimming removed 2 bases from V and 3 bases from J; junction bases left unmatched: 4. In germline, CDR1 is SGHKS, CDR2 YYEKEE (reference sequence). CDR3 bases: TGTGCCAGCAGCTTCGCGACAGGGGTCTACGAGCAGTACTTC. Protein product: CASSFATGVYEQYF.

The V call is TRBV5-1, the J call TRBJ1-1, with D perhaps matching TRBD1 (5 bases). Trimming cost V 1 base and J 1 base, with 11 bases left between them. The germline V gene has CDR1 SGHRS and CDR2 YFSETQ. This CDR3 region has 15 residues. The CDR3 nucleotides are TGCGCCAGCAGCTTGAATTGGGGCCCGAACACTGAAGCTTTCTTT. Its protein product is CASSLNWGPNTEAFF.

V gene TRBV6-5 combines with J gene TRBJ1-2, with a possible D match to TRBD1 (6 bases). The V end was cut by 6 bases, the J end by 4 bases, with 12 bases between. CDR3 length equals 13 residues. Germline CDR1 and CDR2: MNHEY and SVGAGI. CDR3 region: CASSFDRSYGYTF. In DNA form, the CDR3 reads TGTGCCAGCAGCTTCGACAGGAGCTATGGCTACACCTTC.

The sample holds a few counts of this clone. V is TRBV19 and J is TRBJ1-4; D remains ambiguous. This CDR3 is 13 amino acids long. The germline V and J ends were trimmed by 3 bases and 17 bases, with 19 bases remaining between them. In germline, CDR1 is LNHDA, CDR2 SQIVND (reference sequence). The chain's CDR3 is CASSIQTARVVFF. The CDR3 DNA sequence: TGTGCCAGTAGTATTCAGACCGCGAGGGTTGTATTTTTT.

The chain employs TRBV19 and TRBJ2-1, with TRBD1 identical over 11 bases. This CDR3 spans 14 amino acids. Germline V CDR1 and CDR2: LNHDA, SQIVND (reference sequence). The J segment lost 6 bases and the V segment lost 5 bases, leaving 3 bases of the junction unmatched. CDR3 DNA: TGTGCCAGTAGTCCCGGGACAGGGGGCAATGAGCAGTTCTTC. Encoded protein: CASSPGTGGNEQFF.

The gene calls are TRBV2 and TRBJ1-6; perhaps TRBD1 as D (6 bases). The CDR3 runs to 14 residues. Trimming took 5 bases from V and 3 from J, leaving 8 bases between them. CDR1 is SNHLY and CDR2 is FYNNEI in the germline V gene. In DNA form, the CDR3 reads TGTGCCAGCAGTCAGGACAGCTATAATTCACCCCTCCACTTT. Its translation: CASSQDSYNSPLHF.

The rearrangement joins TRBV27 to TRBJ1-2; no clear D gene. Germline V gives CDR1 MNHEY, CDR2 SMNVEV (reference sequence). This CDR3 region has 14 residues. V was pared by 4 bases and J by 6 bases, with 15 bases between. CDR3 nucleotide sequence: TGTGCCAGCAGTTCCCCCCTCTCCGGGCATGGCTACACCTTC. This codes for CASSSPLSGHGYTF.

V and J are TRBV13 and TRBJ2-7; the D gene is possibly TRBD2 (7 bases). The CDR3 runs to 14 residues. Per germline, CDR1 PRHDT and CDR2 FYEKMQ (reference sequence). The V and J ends lost 4 bases and 2 bases respectively, with 12 bases between them. In DNA, the CDR3 is TGTGCCAGCAGCTGGGGAGGGGGGCCCTACGAGCAGTACTTC. It codes for CASSWGGGPYEQYF.

CDR3: CASSLLGYGYTF. The CDR3, as DNA: TGTGCCAGCAGTTTGCTCGGCTATGGCTACACCTTC. This chain connects TRBV12-3 or TRBV12-4 to TRBJ1-2; D call uncertain. Trimming removed 3 bases from V and 4 bases from J, with 6 bases in between. The CDR3 contains 12 residues.

The chain combines TRBV19 with TRBJ1-1; 7 bases are a match to TRBD1. The germline gives CDR1 LNHDA, CDR2 SQIVND (reference sequence). The CDR3 consists of 21 residues. Trimming cost V 6 bases and J 2 bases; bases outside gene matches: 27. CDR3 in DNA: TGTGCCAGTAGGCGAAGGGCCGGTTGGGAGACAGGGAGGGTGGGAAACACTGAAGCTTTCTTT. Its protein is CASRRRAGWETGRVGNTEAFF.

The V call is TRBV10-3, the J call TRBJ2-3, with 9 nucleotides matching TRBD2. The junction had 4 bases not matched to a gene; V was cut back by 0 bases and J by 0 bases. Germline V gene lookup returns CDR1 ENHRY and CDR2 SYGVKD. The CDR3 extends over 17 amino acids. The CDR3 bases are TGTGCCATCAGTGAGTCCGCTAGCGGGATGAGCACAGATACGCAGTATTTT. This gives the protein CAISESASGMSTDTQYF.

The DNA of the CDR3 is TGTGCCAGCAGCTTAGGAGCAGCACTACTGAGCTCCTATAATTCACCCCTCCACTTT. This encodes CASSLGAALLSSYNSPLHF. The gene calls are TRBV7-9 and TRBJ1-6, with no clear D. Germline CDR1 reads SEHNR; CDR2 reads FQNEAQ (reference sequence). Trimming took off 1 base at V and 0 bases at J, with 16 bases between the two ends. This CDR3 has 19 amino acids. Using reference TRBV7-9 and TRBJ1-6 for the parts outside the CDR3, the full variable domain is DTGVSQNPRHKITKRGQNVTFRCDPISEHNRLYWYRQTLGQGPEFLTYFQNEAQLEKSRLLSDRFSAERPKGSFSTLEIQRTEQGDSAMYLCASSLGAALLSSYNSPLHFGNGTRLTVT.

This clone was detected only once. The V and J genes are TRBV3-1 (or the pseudogene TRBV3-2) and TRBJ2-7, with D perhaps matching TRBD1 or TRBD2 (5 bases each). V was shortened by 4 bases and J by 6 bases, with 10 bases between the two germline ends. The CDR3 is 12 amino acids. Germline V gives CDR1 LGHDT, CDR2 YNNKEL (reference sequence). CDR3 protein: CASSLSGREQYF. DNA for the CDR3: TGTGCCAGCAGCCTATCGGGGCGCGAGCAGTACTTC.